This TCR beta chain was sequenced in a study of cytomegalovirus exposure and HLA in healthy donors. Study results and limitations: Owing to their indistinguishability, certain V segments, notably TRBV6-2 and TRBV6-3, were excluded. Data from an earlier analysis indicated that most TCR beta V segments were productive either about 90% or about 30% of the time. After further analysis at a later stage, some 15,000 TCR beta sequences were associated with HLA alleles at 0.05 false discovery rate.

Notes on this clone: Its antigen remains unknown.

Nominal health characterized the donors when sampled, though unrecorded immune exposures were likely. Both 60 Vbeta primers and 13 Jbeta primers went into the PCR. Sequenced by immunoSEQ multiplex PCR; TCRdb stores in-frame clones only, minus some. The sample shows 100,000 or so clones, and under 4.5% sits with its ten largest clones. Germline values: CDR1 LGHNA, CDR2 YNFKEQ. The V end was cut by 1 base, the J end by 0 bases, with 10 bases between. This CDR3 has 15 residues. This sequence joins TRBV4-2 and TRBJ2-7; possibly TRBD2 for D (5 bases). This clonotype was sampled from a woman aged 30 to 39 in good health and CMV-seronegative. The sample taken for sequencing was PBMCs. The CDR3 DNA reads TGTGCCAGCAGCCAAGGGAACAGCGGCTCCTACGAGCAGTACTTC. The encoded protein is CASSQGNSGSYEQYF.